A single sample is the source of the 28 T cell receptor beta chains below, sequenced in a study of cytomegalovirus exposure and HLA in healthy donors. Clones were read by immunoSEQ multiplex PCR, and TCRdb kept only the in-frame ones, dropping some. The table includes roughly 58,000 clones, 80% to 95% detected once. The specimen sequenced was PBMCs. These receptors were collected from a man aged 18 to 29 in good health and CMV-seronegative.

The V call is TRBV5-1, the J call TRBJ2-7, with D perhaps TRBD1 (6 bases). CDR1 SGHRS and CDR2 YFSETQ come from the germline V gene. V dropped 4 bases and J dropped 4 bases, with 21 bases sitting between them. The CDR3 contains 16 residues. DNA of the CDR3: TGCGCCAGCAGCATCAGGACTCTAGGGACAATGTACGAGCAGTACTTC. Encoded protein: CASSIRTLGTMYEQYF.

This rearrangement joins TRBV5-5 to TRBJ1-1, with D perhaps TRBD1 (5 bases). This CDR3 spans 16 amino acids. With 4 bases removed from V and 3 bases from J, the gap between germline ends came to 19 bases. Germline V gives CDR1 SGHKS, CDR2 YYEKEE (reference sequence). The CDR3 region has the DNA TGTGCCAGCAGCCCAACCTCCCGGGGGTGGGACACTGAAGCTTTCTTT. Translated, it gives CASSPTSRGWDTEAFF.

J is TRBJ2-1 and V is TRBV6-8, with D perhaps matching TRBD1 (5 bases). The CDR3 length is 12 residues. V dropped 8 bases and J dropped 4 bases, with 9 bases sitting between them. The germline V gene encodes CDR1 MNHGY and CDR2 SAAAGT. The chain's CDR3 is CASGREYNEQFF. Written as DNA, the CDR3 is TGTGCCAGCGGCAGGGAATACAATGAGCAGTTCTTC.

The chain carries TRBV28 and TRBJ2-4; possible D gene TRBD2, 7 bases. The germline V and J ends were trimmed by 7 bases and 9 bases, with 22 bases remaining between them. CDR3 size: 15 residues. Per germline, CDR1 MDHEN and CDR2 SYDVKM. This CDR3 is CASNSKRGGGSIQYF. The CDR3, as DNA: TGTGCCAGCAACTCAAAAAGGGGAGGGGGGAGCATTCAGTACTTC.

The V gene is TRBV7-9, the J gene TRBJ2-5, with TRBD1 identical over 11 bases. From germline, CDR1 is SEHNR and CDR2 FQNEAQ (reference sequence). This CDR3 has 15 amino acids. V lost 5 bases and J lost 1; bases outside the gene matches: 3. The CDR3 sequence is CASSPDRGLQETQYF. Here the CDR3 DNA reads TGTGCCAGCAGCCCGGACAGGGGGCTCCAAGAGACCCAGTACTTC.

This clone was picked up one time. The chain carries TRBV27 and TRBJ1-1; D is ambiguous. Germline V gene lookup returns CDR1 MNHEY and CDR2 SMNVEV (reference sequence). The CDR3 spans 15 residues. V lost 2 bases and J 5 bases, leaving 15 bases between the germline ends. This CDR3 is CASSLVPGRGTEAFF. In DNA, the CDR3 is TGTGCCAGCAGTTTAGTCCCCGGACGAGGGACTGAAGCTTTCTTT.

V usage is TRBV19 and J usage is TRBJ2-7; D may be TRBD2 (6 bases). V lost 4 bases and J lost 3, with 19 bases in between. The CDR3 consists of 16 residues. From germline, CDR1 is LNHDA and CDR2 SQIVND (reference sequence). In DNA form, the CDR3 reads TGTGCCAGTAGTAAGACTAGGCCGACCAGAGGCTACGAGCAGTACTTC. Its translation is CASSKTRPTRGYEQYF.

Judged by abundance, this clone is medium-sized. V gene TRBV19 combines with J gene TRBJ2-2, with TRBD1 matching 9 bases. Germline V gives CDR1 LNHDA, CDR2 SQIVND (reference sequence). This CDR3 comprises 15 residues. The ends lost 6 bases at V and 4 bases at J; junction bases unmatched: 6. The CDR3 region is CASRTGGSSTGELFF. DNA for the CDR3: TGTGCCAGTAGAACAGGGGGCTCCAGCACCGGGGAGCTGTTTTTT.

The CDR3 DNA reads TGTGCCAGCAGCGTCGGGAAGCTTTTGGGTGGCTACACCTTC. Amino acids: CASSVGKLLGGYTF. This chain joins TRBV28 and TRBJ1-2; D remains ambiguous. The CDR3 spans 14 residues. V lost 6 bases and J lost 7, with 18 bases in between. Germline values: CDR1 MDHEN, CDR2 SYDVKM.

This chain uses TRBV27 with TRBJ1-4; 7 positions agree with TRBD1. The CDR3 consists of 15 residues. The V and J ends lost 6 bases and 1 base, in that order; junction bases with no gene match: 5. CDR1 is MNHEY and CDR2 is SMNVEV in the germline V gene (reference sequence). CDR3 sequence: CASRLRTGTNEKLFF. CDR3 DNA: TGTGCCAGCAGGTTACGGACAGGAACTAATGAAAAACTGTTTTTT.

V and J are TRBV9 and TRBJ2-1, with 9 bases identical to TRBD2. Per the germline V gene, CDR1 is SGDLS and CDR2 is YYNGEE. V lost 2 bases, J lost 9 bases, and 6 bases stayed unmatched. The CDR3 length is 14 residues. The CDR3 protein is CASSVASGNGEQFF. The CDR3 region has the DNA TGTGCCAGCAGCGTGGCTAGCGGGAACGGTGAGCAGTTCTTC.

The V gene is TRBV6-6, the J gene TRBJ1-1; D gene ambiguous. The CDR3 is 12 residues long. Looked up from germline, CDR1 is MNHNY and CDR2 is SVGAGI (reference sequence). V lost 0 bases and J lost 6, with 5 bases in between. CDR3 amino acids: CASSYSPAEAFF. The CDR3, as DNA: TGTGCCAGCAGTTACTCCCCCGCTGAAGCTTTCTTT.

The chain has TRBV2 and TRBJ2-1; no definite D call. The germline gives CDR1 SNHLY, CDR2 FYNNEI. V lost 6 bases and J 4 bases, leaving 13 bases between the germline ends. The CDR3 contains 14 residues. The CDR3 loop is CASRDLQVYNEQFF. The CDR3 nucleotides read TGTGCCAGCAGGGATTTGCAGGTTTACAATGAGCAGTTCTTC.

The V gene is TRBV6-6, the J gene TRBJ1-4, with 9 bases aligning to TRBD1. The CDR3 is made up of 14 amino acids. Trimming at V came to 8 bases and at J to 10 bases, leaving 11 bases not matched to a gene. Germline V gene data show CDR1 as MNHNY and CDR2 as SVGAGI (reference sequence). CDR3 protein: CASGSGTGSGKLFF. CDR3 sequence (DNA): TGTGCCAGCGGCTCCGGGACAGGGAGCGGAAAACTGTTTTTT.

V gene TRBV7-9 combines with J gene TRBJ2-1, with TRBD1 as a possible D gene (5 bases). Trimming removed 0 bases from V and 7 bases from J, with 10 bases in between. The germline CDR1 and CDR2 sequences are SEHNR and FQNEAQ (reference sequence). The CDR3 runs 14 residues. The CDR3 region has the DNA TGTGCCAGCAGCTTAGCCGCAGGGTTGAATGAGCAGTTCTTC. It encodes CASSLAAGLNEQFF.

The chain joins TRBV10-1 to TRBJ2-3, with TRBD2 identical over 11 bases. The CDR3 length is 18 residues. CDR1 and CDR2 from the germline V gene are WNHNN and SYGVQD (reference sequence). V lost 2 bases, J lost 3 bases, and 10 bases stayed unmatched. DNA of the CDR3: TGCGCCAGCAGTGAGGTACGACTAGCGGGAACGTCGACAGATACGCAGTATTTT. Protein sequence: CASSEVRLAGTSTDTQYF.

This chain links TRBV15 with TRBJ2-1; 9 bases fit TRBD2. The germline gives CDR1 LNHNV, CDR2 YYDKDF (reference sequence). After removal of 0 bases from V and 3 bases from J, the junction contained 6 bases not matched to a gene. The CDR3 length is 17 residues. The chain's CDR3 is CATSRDPREGGYNEQFF. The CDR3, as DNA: TGTGCCACCAGCAGAGATCCGCGGGAGGGCGGCTACAATGAGCAGTTCTTC.

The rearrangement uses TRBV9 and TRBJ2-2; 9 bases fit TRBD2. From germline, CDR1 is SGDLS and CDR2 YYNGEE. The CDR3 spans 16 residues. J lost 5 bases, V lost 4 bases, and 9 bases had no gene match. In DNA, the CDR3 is TGTGCCAGCAGCCCACAATCGGGACTAGCTACCGGGGAGCTGTTTTTT. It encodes CASSPQSGLATGELFF.

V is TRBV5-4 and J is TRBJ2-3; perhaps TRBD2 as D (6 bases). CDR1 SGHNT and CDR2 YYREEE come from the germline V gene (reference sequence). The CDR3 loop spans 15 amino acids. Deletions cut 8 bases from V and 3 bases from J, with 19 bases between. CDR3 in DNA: TGTGCCAGTTCCCCAAGCGGGCGTATGACAGATACGCAGTATTTT. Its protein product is CASSPSGRMTDTQYF.

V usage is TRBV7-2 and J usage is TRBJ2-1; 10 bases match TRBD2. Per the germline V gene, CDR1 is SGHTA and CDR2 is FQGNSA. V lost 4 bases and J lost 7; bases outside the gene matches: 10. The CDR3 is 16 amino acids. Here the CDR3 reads CASSYQTGLASNEQFF. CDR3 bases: TGTGCCAGCAGCTACCAGACGGGACTAGCGTCTAATGAGCAGTTCTTC.

This chain's CDR3 is CASSDRGSRSYEQYF. Written as DNA, the CDR3 is TGTGCCAGCAGTGACAGGGGCTCGAGGTCCTACGAGCAGTACTTC. The chain links TRBV28 to TRBJ2-7; TRBD1 aligns across 8 bases. The CDR3 is 15 residues long. Unmatched junction bases numbered 7, after V lost 5 bases and J lost 1 base. Germline V CDR1 and CDR2: MDHEN, SYDVKM.

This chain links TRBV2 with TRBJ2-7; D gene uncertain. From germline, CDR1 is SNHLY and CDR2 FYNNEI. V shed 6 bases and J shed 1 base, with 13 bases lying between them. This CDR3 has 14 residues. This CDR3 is CASREISTSYEQYF. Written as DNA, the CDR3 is TGTGCCAGCAGGGAGATCTCCACTTCCTACGAGCAGTACTTC.

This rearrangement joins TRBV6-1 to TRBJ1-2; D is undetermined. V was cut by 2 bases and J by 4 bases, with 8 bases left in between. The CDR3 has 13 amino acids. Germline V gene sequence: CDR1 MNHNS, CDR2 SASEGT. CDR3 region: CASSESGIYGYTF. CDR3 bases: TGTGCCAGCAGTGAATCCGGGATCTATGGCTACACCTTC.

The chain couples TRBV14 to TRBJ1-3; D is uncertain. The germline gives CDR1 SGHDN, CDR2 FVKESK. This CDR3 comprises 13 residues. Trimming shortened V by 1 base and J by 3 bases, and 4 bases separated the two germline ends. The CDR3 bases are TGTGCCAGCAGCCAAGCCGGTGGAAACACCATATATTTT. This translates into CASSQAGGNTIYF.

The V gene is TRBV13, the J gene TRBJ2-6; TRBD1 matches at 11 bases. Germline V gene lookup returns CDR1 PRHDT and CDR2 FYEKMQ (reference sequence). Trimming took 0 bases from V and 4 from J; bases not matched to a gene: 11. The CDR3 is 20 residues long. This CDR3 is CASSLGFTGQGASGANVLTF. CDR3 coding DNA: TGTGCCAGCAGCTTAGGCTTCACCGGACAGGGGGCGTCGGGGGCCAACGTCCTGACTTTC.

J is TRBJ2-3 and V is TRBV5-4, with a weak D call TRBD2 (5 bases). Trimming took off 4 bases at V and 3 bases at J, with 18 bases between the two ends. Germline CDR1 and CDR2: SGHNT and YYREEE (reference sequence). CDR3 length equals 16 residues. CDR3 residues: CASSPGYSPVTDTQYF. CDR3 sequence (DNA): TGTGCCAGCAGCCCGGGATACTCGCCGGTAACAGATACGCAGTATTTT.

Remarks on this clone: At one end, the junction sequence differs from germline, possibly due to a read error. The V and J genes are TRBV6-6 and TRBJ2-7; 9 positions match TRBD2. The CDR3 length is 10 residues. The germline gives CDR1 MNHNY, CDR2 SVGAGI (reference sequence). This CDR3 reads CATREGLTFF. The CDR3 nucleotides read TGTGCCACGCGGGAGGGCCTCACCTTCTTC.

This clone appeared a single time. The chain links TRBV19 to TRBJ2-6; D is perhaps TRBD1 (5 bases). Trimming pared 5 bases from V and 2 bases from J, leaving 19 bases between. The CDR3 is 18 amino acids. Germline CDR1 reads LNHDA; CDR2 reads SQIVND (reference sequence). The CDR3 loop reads CASSVIPDSSAGANVLTF. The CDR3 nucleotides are TGTGCCAGTAGTGTCATCCCCGACAGTTCTGCTGGGGCCAACGTCCTGACTTTC.